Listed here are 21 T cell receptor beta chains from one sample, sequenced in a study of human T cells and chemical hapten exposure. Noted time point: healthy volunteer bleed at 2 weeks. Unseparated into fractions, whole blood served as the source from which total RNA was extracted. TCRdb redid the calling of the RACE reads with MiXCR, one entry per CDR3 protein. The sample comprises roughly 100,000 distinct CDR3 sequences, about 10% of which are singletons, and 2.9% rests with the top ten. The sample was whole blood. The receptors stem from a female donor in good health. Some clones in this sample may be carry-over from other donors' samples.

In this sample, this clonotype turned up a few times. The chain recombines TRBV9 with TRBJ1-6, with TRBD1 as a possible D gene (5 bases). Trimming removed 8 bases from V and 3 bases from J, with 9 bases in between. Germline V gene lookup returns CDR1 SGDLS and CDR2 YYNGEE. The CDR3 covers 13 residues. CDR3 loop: CASQGDYNSPLHF. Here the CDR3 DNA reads TGTGCCAGTCAGGGTGACTATAATTCACCCCTCCACTTT.

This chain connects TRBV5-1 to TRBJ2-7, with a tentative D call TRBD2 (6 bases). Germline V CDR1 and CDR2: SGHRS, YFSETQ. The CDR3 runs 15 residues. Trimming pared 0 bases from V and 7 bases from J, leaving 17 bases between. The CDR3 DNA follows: TGCGCCAGCAGCTTGGGAACCCGGGAGTGGGTGGAGCAGTACTTC. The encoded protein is CASSLGTREWVEQYF.

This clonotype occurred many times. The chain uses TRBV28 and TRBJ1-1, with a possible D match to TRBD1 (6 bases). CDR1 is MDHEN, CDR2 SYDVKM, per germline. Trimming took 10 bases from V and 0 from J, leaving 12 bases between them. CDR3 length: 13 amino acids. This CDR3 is CATEDRMNTEAFF. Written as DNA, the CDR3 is TGTGCCACCGAAGACAGGATGAACACTGAAGCTTTCTTT.

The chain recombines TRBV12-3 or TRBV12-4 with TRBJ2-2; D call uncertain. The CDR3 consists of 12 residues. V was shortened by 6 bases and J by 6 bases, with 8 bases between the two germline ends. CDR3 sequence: CASRKGAGELFF. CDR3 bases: TGTGCCAGCAGAAAGGGTGCCGGGGAGCTGTTTTTT.

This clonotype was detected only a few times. The CDR3 spells CASSLDGLAGLAKNIQYF. In DNA form, the CDR3 reads TGTGCCAGCAGCTTAGATGGACTAGCGGGACTAGCCAAAAACATTCAGTACTTC. The rearrangement joins TRBV11-2 to TRBJ2-4; the match to TRBD2 covers 12 bases. This CDR3 is built from 18 residues. V gave up 0 bases and J gave up 0 bases; unmatched junction bases: 3. Germline-derived CDR1 and CDR2 are SGHAT and FQNNGV.

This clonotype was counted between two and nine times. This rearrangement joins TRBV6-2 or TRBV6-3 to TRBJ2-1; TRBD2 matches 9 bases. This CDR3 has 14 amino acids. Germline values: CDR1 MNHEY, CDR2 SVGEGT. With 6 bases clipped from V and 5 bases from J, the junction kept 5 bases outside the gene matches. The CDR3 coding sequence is TGTGCCAGCAGCTTAGCGGGAGTCCACAATGAGCAGTTCTTC. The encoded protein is CASSLAGVHNEQFF.

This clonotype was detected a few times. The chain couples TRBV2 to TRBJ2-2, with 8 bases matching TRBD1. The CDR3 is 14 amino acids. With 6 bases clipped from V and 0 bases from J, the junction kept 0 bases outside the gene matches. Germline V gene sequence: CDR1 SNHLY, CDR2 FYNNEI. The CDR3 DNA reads TGTGCCAGCAGGGACAGGGCGAACACCGGGGAGCTGTTTTTT. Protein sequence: CASRDRANTGELFF.

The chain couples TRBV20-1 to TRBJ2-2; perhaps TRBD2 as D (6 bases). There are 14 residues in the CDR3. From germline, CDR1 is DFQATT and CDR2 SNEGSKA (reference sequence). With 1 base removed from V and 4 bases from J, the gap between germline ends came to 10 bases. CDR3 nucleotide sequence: TGCAGTGCTAGAGTGGCGGGACTCACCGGGGAGCTGTTTTTT. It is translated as CSARVAGLTGELFF.

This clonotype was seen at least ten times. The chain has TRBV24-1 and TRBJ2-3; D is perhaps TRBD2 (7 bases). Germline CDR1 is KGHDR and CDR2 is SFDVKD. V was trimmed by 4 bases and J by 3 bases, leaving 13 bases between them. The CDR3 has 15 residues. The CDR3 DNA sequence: TGTGCCACCAGTGAGGGGGGGGCGACTACAGATACGCAGTATTTT. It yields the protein CATSEGGATTDTQYF.

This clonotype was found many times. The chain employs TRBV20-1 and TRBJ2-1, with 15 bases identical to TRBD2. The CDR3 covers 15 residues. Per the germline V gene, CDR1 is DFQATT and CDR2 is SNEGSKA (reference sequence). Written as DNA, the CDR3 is TGCAGACCATGGACTAGCGGGAGGGCCGAAGATGAGCAGTTCTTC. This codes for CRPWTSGRAEDEQFF.

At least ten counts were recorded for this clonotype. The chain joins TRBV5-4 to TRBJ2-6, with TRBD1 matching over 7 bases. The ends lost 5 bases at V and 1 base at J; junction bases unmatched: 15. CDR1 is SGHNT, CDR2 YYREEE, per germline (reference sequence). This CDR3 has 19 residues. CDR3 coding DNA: TGTGCCAGCAGACGCATGCCCCCGGGACAGCGATCTGGGGCCAACGTCCTGACTTTC. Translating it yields CASRRMPPGQRSGANVLTF.

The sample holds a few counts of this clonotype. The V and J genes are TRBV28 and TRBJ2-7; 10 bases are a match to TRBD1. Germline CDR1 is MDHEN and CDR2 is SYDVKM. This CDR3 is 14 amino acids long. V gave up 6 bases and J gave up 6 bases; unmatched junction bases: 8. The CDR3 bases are TGTGCCAGCAGGCGACAGGGGGCCTTTTCCGAGCAGTACTTC. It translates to CASRRQGAFSEQYF. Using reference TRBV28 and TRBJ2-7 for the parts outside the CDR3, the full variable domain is DVKVTQSSRYLVKRTGEKVFLECVQDMDHENMFWYRQDPGLGLRLIYFSYDVKMKEKGDIPEGYSVSREKKERFSLILESASTNQTSMYLCASRRQGAFSEQYFGPGTRLTVT.

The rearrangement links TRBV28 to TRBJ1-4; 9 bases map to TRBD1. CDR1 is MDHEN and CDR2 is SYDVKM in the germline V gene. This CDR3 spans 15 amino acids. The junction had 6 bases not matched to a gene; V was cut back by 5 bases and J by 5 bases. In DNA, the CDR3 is TGTGCCAGCAGTCTCCTCGGGACAGGGAATGAAAAACTGTTTTTT. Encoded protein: CASSLLGTGNEKLFF.

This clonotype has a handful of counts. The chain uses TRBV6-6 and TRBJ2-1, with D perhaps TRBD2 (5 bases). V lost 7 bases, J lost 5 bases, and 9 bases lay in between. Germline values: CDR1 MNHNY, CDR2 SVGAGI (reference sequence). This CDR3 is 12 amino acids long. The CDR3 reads CASNDGNNEQFF. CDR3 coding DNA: TGTGCCAGCAACGACGGGAACAATGAGCAGTTCTTC.

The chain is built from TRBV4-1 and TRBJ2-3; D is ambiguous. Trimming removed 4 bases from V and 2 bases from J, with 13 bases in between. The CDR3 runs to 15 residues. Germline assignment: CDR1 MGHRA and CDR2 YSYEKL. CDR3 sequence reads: CASSPQAGITDTQYF. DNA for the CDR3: TGCGCCAGCAGCCCGCAGGCAGGCATCACAGATACGCAGTATTTT.

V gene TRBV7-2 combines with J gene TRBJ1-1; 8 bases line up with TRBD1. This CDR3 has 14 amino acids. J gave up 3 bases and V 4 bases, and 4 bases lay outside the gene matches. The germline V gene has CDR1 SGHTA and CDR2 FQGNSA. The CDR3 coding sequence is TGTGCCAGCAGCTCCGCAGGGGGCTACACTGAAGCTTTCTTT. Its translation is CASSSAGGYTEAFF.

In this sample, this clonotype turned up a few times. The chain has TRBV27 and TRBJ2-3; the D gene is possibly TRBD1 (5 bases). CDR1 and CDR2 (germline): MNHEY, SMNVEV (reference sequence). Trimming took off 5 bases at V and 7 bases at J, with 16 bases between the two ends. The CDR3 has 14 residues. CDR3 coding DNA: TGTGCCAGCAGTCAGGGCGACTCATCAAATACGCAGTATTTT. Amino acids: CASSQGDSSNTQYF.

The CDR3 DNA follows: TGTGCCAGCAGTTACCCGACTAGCGGAGGGGGCTACGAGCAGTACTTC. It specifies CASSYPTSGGGYEQYF. The V gene is TRBV6-2 or TRBV6-3, the J gene TRBJ2-7; 9 nucleotides align to TRBD2. V was clipped by 2 bases and J by 3 bases; unmatched bases: 8. Germline V gives CDR1 MNHEY, CDR2 SVGEGT. The CDR3 is 16 amino acids.

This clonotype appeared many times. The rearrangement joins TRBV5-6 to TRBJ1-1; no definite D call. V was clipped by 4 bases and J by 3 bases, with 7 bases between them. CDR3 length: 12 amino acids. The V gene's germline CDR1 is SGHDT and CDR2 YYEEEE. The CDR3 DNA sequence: TGTGCCAGCAGCGATGGGGACACTGAAGCTTTCTTT. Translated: CASSDGDTEAFF.

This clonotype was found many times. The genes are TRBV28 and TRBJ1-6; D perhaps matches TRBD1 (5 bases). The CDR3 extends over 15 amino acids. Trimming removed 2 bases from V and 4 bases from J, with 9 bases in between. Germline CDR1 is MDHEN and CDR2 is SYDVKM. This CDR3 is CASSLSRQYNSPLHF. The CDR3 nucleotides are TGTGCCAGCAGTTTAAGTCGACAGTATAATTCACCCCTCCACTTT.

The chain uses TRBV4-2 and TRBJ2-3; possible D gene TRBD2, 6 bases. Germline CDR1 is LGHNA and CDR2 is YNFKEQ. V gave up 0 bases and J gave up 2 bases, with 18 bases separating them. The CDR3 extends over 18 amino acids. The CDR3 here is CASSQDRRRRRDTDTQYF. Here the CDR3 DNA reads TGTGCCAGCAGCCAAGATCGGCGCAGGAGGAGGGACACAGATACGCAGTATTTT.